Included here is one TCR beta chain sequence, with context. Its specificity is not known. The sample originates from a study of T-cell reconstitution after alpha-beta-depleted transplantation in children. General observations from the study: Where alpha-beta T cells came from about two months after transplant was reportedly several hundred expanded graft clones. Surviving recipient T cells and thymic progenitors produced the high day-60 TCRbeta diversity seen in some patients. T-cell counts and diversity at one year following transplant were attributed mainly to newly produced T cells.

It was with unique molecular identifiers that the TCRbeta library was prepared. TCRdb recomputed calls from the PCR reads with MiXCR, one row per CDR3 protein. The sample yields approximately 50,000 distinct CDR3 sequences, more than 5% seen once. The sample was PBMCs, mostly from graft donor cells, taken 60 days after TCRalphabeta/CD19-depleted stem cell transplant. The source is a female patient aged 2 to 10 who had a stem cell transplant for aplastic anemia, so the T cells may come from the graft donor.

The CDR3 nucleotides read TGTGCCAGCAGTTACTCAGGGACAGGTAGACTAGCCAAAAACATTCAGTACTTC. It codes for CASSYSGTGRLAKNIQYF. V usage is TRBV6-5 and J usage is TRBJ2-4; 8 bases align to TRBD1. The CDR3 contains 18 residues. In germline, CDR1 is MNHEY, CDR2 SVGAGI. The V and J ends lost 0 bases and 0 bases, in that order; junction bases with no gene match: 7.